This is a list of T cell receptor beta chains from one sample in a study of OX40 agonist ivuxolimab in advanced cancers. Assay: immunoSEQ multiplex PCR; the TCRdb copy retains only in-frame clones and omits some. The profile covers 69,000 or so clones, with around 80% appearing a single time and 6.5% to 7.5% taken by the ten largest. The sequences come from CD4+ or CD8+ T cells sorted from blood, collected in a trial of the OX40 agonist ivuxolimab. Receptors were obtained from an adult with an advanced solid tumor such as melanoma, head and neck, liver or kidney cancer. CDR3s include the opening cysteine and the closing phenylalanine or tryptophan. The D gene is left open where the match is weak. Clone size is not always given. Where it is, it says once, few, many or a class for expanded clones.

abundance	v_gene	d_gene	j_gene	len	CDR3nt	CDR3aa
once	TRBV2	-	TRBJ2-3	17	TGTGCCAGCAGTGATCGGGCCCCTAGCTATCTCACAGATACGCAGTATTTT	CASSDRAPSYLTDTQYF
-	TRBV2	TRBD2	TRBJ2-2	16	TGTGCCAGCAGCTTTAGCGGGGGAGGGAACACCGGGGAGCTGTTTTTT	CASSFSGGGNTGELFF
-	TRBV18	TRBD1	TRBJ1-1	13	TGTGCCAGCTCATCCGACAGGGGGACTGAAGCTTTCTTT	CASSSDRGTEAFF
-	TRBV28	-	TRBJ2-5	14	TGTGCCAGCAGTTTGTCGGGTCTCCGGGAGACCCAGTACTTC	CASSLSGLRETQYF
-	TRBV5-1	TRBD2	TRBJ2-1	15	TGCGCCAGCAGCCCGGGACTAGCGGGGGACACAGAGCAGTTCTTC	CASSPGLAGDTEQFF
-	TRBV19	TRBD1	TRBJ2-1	18	TGTGCCAGTAGTATAGATCCTTCAAGACAGGGGGGCTACAATGAGCAGTTCTTC	CASSIDPSRQGGYNEQFF
-	TRBV7-2	-	TRBJ1-2	15	TGTGCCAGCAGCTTAACCGGGGAAGGTAGCTATGGCTACACCTTC	CASSLTGEGSYGYTF
few	TRBV19	TRBD1	TRBJ1-2	14	TGTGCCAGTAGTATGTGGGGGACAGGTTATGGCTACACCTTC	CASSMWGTGYGYTF
few	TRBV18	-	TRBJ1-1	12	TGTGCCAGCGCCCCGGGGGGCACTGAAGCTTTCTTT	CASAPGGTEAFF
-	TRBV5-1	-	TRBJ1-1	15	TGCGCCAGCAGCTTGGCCGCTGGCAGTAACACTGAAGCTTTCTTT	CASSLAAGSNTEAFF
-	TRBV19	-	TRBJ1-1	16	TGTGCCAGCAGACCCCGGGCCCTAGCGGAGAACACTGAAGCTTTCTTT	CASRPRALAENTEAFF
medium-sized	TRBV27	TRBD2	TRBJ2-2	19	TGTGCCAGCAGTTTCTCACAGCGGGGACTAGCCGGGTCGGCCGGGGAGCTGTTTTTT	CASSFSQRGLAGSAGELFF
-	TRBV9	TRBD2	TRBJ2-2	16	TGTGCCAGCAGCGTGGGGACTAGCGGGGGCTACGGGGAGCTGTTTTTT	CASSVGTSGGYGELFF
-	TRBV6-5	-	TRBJ1-4	14	TGTGCCAGCAGCCGAGCCCGCACAGATGAAAAACTGTTTTTT	CASSRARTDEKLFF
few	TRBV12-1	-	TRBJ1-1	11	TGTGCCAGCAAGGAGGGCACTGAAGCTTTCTTT	CASKEGTEAFF
-	TRBV28	-	TRBJ2-7	14	TGTGCCAGACGTCCCGCGCCTTCTTCCTACGAGCAGTACTTC	CARRPAPSSYEQYF
-	TRBV21-1	-	TRBJ2-3	17	TGTGCCAGCAGACTCCCGAGGGGACAGGAGATCACAGATACGCAGTATTTT	CASRLPRGQEITDTQYF
-	TRBV30	TRBD1	TRBJ1-6	17	TGTGCCTGGAGTCCCCAGGGACAGGGGGCCCATAATTCACCCCTCCACTTT	CAWSPQGQGAHNSPLHF
many	TRBV10-3	-	TRBJ1-1	13	TGTGCCACTCGACAGGACCTGAACACTGAAGCTTTCTTT	CATRQDLNTEAFF
few	TRBV7-8	-	TRBJ1-1	15	TGTGCCAGCAGGCCAAGTACGACCTCCGCGGCTGAAGCTTTCTTT	CASRPSTTSAAEAFF
-	TRBV7-2	TRBD1	TRBJ2-6	18	TGTGCCAGCAGCCTCCGGGACAGGGGGCTGAGTGGGGCCAACGTCCTGACTTTC	CASSLRDRGLSGANVLTF
-	TRBV19	-	TRBJ1-2	13	TGTGCCAGTAGTAGCGGACTGAGCTATGGCTACACCTTC	CASSSGLSYGYTF
few	TRBV18	TRBD1	TRBJ1-2	14	TGTGCCAGCTCACCGGGACAGGGGACCGATGGCTACACCTTC	CASSPGQGTDGYTF
-	TRBV6-5	-	TRBJ1-1	13	TGTGCCAGCAGTTACGAACAGTACACTGAAGCTTTCTTT	CASSYEQYTEAFF
few	TRBV7-2	-	TRBJ1-5	13	TGTGCCAGCAGCTTTTCTCTTTATCAGCCCCAGCATTTT	CASSFSLYQPQHF
-	TRBV2	TRBD1	TRBJ1-1	18	TGTGCCAGCAGCCTTGAAAACGGGACAGGTTGGGGGGACACTGAAGCTTTCTTT	CASSLENGTGWGDTEAFF
few	TRBV28	TRBD1	TRBJ1-4	14	TGTGCCAGCAGTTCCCCGGGACAGAATGAAAAACTGTTTTTT	CASSSPGQNEKLFF
-	TRBV7-2	-	TRBJ2-6	12	TGTGCCAGCAGCTCTGGGGCCAACGTCCTGACTTTC	CASSSGANVLTF
-	TRBV19	TRBD1	TRBJ2-7	13	TGTGCCACCCGGACAGGGATTGACTACGAGCAGTACTTC	CATRTGIDYEQYF
-	TRBV6-5	-	TRBJ2-5	14	TGTGCCAGCAGCCCAATAGCGGTTCAAGAGACCCAGTACTTC	CASSPIAVQETQYF
-	TRBV19	-	TRBJ1-4	16	TGTGCCAGTAGTACCGGAGTAGTCGCAACTAATGAAAAACTGTTTTTT	CASSTGVVATNEKLFF
-	TRBV2	-	TRBJ2-5	12	TGTGCCAGCATCCCGGACGGGGAGACCCAGTACTTC	CASIPDGETQYF
-	TRBV6-5	-	TRBJ1-2	13	TGTGCCAGCAGCCTACTGGGGGCGGATGGCTACACCTTC	CASSLLGADGYTF
-	TRBV5-1	TRBD2	TRBJ2-1	15	TGCGCCAGCAGCGTCGCCGGGACTAGCGGTGATGAGCAGTTCTTC	CASSVAGTSGDEQFF
-	TRBV5-1	TRBD2	TRBJ2-1	15	TGCGCCAGCAGCCCTTACGGGACTACGTACAATGAGCAGTTCTTC	CASSPYGTTYNEQFF
-	TRBV15	-	TRBJ1-4	16	TGTGCCACCAGCAGAGATCGGGGAGTGCGGAGTGAAAAACTGTTTTTT	CATSRDRGVRSEKLFF
few	TRBV6-1	-	TRBJ2-2	15	TGTGCCAGCAAAGAGTACCCAGGATCCACCGGGGAGCTGTTTTTT	CASKEYPGSTGELFF
-	TRBV7-8	TRBD2	TRBJ2-5	17	TGTGCCAGCAGCTTAGGGACTAGCGGGGGGCCGGAAGAGACCCAGTACTTC	CASSLGTSGGPEETQYF
few	TRBV19	-	TRBJ1-1	15	TGTGCCAGTAGTACCCGCCCGGGGGGCAGGACTGAAGCTTTCTTT	CASSTRPGGRTEAFF
few	TRBV7-3	-	TRBJ1-6	13	TGTGCCAGCAGCTTAGGACGGAATTCACCCCTCCACTTT	CASSLGRNSPLHF
-	TRBV6-1	-	TRBJ1-2	13	TGTGCCAGCAGTGAAAGGTGGGGGAATGGCTACACCTTC	CASSERWGNGYTF
-	TRBV11-1	TRBD2	TRBJ2-7	13	TGTGCCAGCAGCCTCGGGGGGAGGCACGAGCAGTACTTC	CASSLGGRHEQYF
-	TRBV7-9	TRBD1	TRBJ2-5	14	TGTGCCAGCAGTCGGGCAGGGGGCGACGAGACCCAGTACTTC	CASSRAGGDETQYF
-	TRBV2	TRBD2	TRBJ2-1	15	TGTGCCAGCAGTGCCGGGACTAGCGGGGGCAATGAGCAGTTCTTC	CASSAGTSGGNEQFF
-	TRBV18	-	TRBJ2-4	15	TGTGCCAGCTCACCAGACCAGCCGGGCGGAAACATTCAGTACTTC	CASSPDQPGGNIQYF
-	TRBV2	-	TRBJ2-1	13	TGTGCCAGCAGCGGGGGATCGGGTAATGAGCAGTTCTTC	CASSGGSGNEQFF
few	TRBV4-3	-	TRBJ1-6	15	TGCGCCAGCAGCCAAGTAAGGGGCTATAATTCACCCCTCCACTTT	CASSQVRGYNSPLHF
once	TRBV28	-	TRBJ1-5	18	TGTGCCAGCAGTTTATCGCCCTCAACGCGGGGGGGGTATCAGCCCCAGCATTTT	CASSLSPSTRGGYQPQHF
-	TRBV25-1	TRBD2	TRBJ2-1	13	TGTGCCAGCAGTGATGGGGGGGGAAGTGAGCAGTTCTTC	CASSDGGGSEQFF
once	TRBV19	TRBD1	TRBJ1-6	14	TGTGCCAGTAGTAAGGGACAGGGTGATTCACCCCTCCACTTT	CASSKGQGDSPLHF
few	TRBV7-9	-	TRBJ1-6	15	TGTGCCAGCAGCTTAAGCACAGGGACTAATTCACCCCTCCACTTT	CASSLSTGTNSPLHF
-	TRBV9	-	TRBJ2-7	14	TGTGCCAGCAGCGTAGGCGTAACCTCCTACGAGCAGTACTTC	CASSVGVTSYEQYF
-	TRBV2	TRBD1	TRBJ1-1	19	TGTGCCAGCAGTTATCCCCTGGGGGACAGGGGGCGTCAGAGCACTGAAGCTTTCTTT	CASSYPLGDRGRQSTEAFF
-	TRBV10-3	TRBD1	TRBJ2-1	16	TGTGCCATCAGTGAGCCGGACAGGGGGCCGTACAATGAGCAGTTCTTC	CAISEPDRGPYNEQFF
few	TRBV7-2	-	TRBJ2-7	15	TGTGCCAGCAGCTTAGGCGGGTTTGGGGGGCTCGAGCAGTACTTC	CASSLGGFGGLEQYF
once	TRBV5-1	TRBD1	TRBJ2-2	16	TGCGCCAGCAGCTCTACAGGGGGAGTGGACACCGGGGAGCTGTTTTTT	CASSSTGGVDTGELFF
-	TRBV6-1	-	TRBJ1-3	13	TGTGCCAGCAGTGCAGAGACGCCAAACACCATATATTTT	CASSAETPNTIYF
-	TRBV6-1	-	TRBJ1-3	13	TGTGCCAGCCGGGCGAGCTCTGGAAACACCATATATTTT	CASRASSGNTIYF
once	TRBV4-2	-	TRBJ2-6	17	TGTGCCAGCAGCCCCCGAGGGTCTGTCTCTGGGGCCAACGTCCTGACTTTC	CASSPRGSVSGANVLTF